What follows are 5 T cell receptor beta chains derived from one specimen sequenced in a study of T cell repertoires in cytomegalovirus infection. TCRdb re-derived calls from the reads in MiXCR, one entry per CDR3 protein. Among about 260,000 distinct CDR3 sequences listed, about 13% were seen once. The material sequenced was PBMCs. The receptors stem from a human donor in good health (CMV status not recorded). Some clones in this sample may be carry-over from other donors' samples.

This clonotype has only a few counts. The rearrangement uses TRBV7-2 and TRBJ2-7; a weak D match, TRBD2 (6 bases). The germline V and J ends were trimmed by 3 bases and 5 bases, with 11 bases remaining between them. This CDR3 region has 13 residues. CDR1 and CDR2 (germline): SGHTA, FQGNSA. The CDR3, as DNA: TGTGCCAGCAGCTTCGGGGGTTTCAACGAGCAGTACTTC. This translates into CASSFGGFNEQYF.

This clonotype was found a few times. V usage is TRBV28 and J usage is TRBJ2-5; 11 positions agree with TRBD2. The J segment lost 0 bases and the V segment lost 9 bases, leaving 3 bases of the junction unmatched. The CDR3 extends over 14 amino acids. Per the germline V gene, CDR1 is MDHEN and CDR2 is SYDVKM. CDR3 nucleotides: TGTGCCAGTCTAGCGGGAGGTTACCAAGAGACCCAGTACTTC. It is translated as CASLAGGYQETQYF.

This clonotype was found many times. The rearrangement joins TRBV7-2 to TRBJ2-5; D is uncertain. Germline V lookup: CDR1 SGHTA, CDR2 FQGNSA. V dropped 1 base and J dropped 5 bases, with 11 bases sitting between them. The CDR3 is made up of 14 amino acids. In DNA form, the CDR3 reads TGTGCCAGCAGCTTAGGGACCGGTCTGGAGACCCAGTACTTC. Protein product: CASSLGTGLETQYF.

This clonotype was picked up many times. DNA for the CDR3: TGTGCCAGCAGCTTAGGAGGCGGGGTATACTCCTACGAGCAGTACTTC. The encoded protein is CASSLGGGVYSYEQYF. This rearrangement joins TRBV7-2 to TRBJ2-7; maybe TRBD2 (6 bases). V gave up 1 base and J gave up 0 bases, with 13 bases separating them. The CDR3 runs 16 residues. Looked up from germline, CDR1 is SGHTA and CDR2 is FQGNSA.

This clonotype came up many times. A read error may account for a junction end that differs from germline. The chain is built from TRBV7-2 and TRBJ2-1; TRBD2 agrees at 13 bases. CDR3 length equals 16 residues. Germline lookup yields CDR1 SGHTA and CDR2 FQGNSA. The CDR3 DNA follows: TGTGCCAGCAGCGTAGCCGGGACTAGCGGGACCTATGAGCAGTTCTTC. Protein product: CASSVAGTSGTYEQFF.